The clone carrying this T cell receptor beta chain was found once. This table comes from immunoSEQ multiplex PCR, and its TCRdb copy is limited to in-frame clones, with some not included. The data contain more than 300,000 clones, roughly 89% of them seen just once; the ten biggest clones take up 0.84%. This sample stems from a study of cytomegalovirus exposure and HLA in healthy donors. J gave up 4 bases and V 4 bases, and 3 bases lay outside the gene matches. Germline CDR1 SQVTM, CDR2 ANQGSEA. The CDR3 totals 12 residues. The chain carries TRBV29-1 and TRBJ1-1; 7 bases are shared with TRBD1. Material: PBMCs. The receptor was derived from a woman in her late teens or twenties in good health and CMV-seronegative. This CDR3 reads CSVVRGPTEAFF. CDR3 nucleotides: TGCAGCGTTGTGAGGGGGCCCACTGAAGCTTTCTTT.